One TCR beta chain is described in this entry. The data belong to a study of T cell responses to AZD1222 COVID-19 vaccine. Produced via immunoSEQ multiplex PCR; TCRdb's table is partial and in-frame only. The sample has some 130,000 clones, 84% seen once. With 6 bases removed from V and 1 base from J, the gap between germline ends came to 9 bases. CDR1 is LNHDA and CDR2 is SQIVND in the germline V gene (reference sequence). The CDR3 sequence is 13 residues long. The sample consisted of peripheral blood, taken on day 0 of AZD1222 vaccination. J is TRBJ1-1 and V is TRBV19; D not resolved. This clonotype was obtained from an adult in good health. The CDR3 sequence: CASSVTANTEAFF. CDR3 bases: TGTGCCAGTAGCGTAACAGCGAACACTGAAGCTTTCTTT.